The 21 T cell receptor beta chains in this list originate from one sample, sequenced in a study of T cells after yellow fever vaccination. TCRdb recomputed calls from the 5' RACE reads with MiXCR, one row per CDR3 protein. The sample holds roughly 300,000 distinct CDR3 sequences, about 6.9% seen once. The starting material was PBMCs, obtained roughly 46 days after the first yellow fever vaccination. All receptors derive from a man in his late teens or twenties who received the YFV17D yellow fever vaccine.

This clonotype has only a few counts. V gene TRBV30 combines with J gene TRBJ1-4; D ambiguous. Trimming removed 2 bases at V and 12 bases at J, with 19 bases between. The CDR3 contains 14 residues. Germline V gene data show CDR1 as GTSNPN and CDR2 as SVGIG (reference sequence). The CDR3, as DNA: TGTGCCTGGAGTCCGACTTTGCCCCCGATGGAACTGTTTTTT. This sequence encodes CAWSPTLPPMELFF. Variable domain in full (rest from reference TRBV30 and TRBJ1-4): SQTIHQWPATLVQPVGSPLSLECTVEGTSNPNLYWYRQAAGRGLQLLFYSVGIGQISSEVPQNLSASRPQDRQFILSSKKLLLSDSGFYLCAWSPTLPPMELFFGSGTQLSVL.

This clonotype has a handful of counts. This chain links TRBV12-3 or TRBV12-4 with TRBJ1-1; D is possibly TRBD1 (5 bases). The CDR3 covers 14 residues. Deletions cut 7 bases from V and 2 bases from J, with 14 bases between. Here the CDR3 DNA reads TGTGCCAGCACCCTCCGGGGGTCAAACACTGAAGCTTTCTTT. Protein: CASTLRGSNTEAFF.

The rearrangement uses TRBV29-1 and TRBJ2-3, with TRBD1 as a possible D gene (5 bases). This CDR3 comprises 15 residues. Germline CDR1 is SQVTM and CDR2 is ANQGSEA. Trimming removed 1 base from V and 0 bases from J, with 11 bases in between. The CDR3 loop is CSVEVLGESTDTQYF. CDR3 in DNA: TGCAGCGTTGAAGTCCTAGGGGAAAGCACAGATACGCAGTATTTT.

CDR3 sequence reads: CASYFSGELFF. The CDR3 nucleotides are TGTGCCAGTTACTTCTCCGGGGAGCTGTTTTTT. This chain uses TRBV2 with TRBJ2-2; no definite D call. V was shortened by 9 bases and J by 6 bases, with 8 bases between the two germline ends. Germline CDR1 reads SNHLY; CDR2 reads FYNNEI. This CDR3 comprises 11 residues.

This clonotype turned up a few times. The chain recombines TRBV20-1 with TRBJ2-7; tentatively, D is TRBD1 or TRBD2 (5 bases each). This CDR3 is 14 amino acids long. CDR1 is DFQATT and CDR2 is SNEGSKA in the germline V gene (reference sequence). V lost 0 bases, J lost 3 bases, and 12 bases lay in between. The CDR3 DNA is TGCAGTGCTAGAGATCACGAGGGGATCTACGAGCAGTACTTC. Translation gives CSARDHEGIYEQYF.

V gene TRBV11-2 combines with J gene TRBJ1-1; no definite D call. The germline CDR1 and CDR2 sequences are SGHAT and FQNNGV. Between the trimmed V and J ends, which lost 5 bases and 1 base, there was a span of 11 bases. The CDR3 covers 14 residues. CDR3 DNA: TGTGCCAGCAGCGAGGGAAGTTGGAACACTGAAGCTTTCTTT. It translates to CASSEGSWNTEAFF.

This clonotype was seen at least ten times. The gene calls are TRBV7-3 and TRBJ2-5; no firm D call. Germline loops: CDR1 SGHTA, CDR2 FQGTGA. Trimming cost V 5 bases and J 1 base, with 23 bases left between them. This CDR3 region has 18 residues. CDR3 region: CASSHTYLPAYLQETQYF. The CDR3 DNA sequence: TGTGCCAGCAGCCATACTTATCTTCCGGCTTACCTCCAAGAGACCCAGTACTTC. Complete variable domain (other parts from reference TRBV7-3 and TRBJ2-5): GAGVSQTPSNKVTEKGKYVELRCDPISGHTALYWYRQSLGQGPEFLIYFQGTGAADDSGLPNDRFFAVRPEGSVSTLKIQRTERGDSAVYLCASSHTYLPAYLQETQYFGPGTRLLVL.

Here the CDR3 reads CASSPRPLAGGPDEQYF. The CDR3, as DNA: TGTGCCAGCAGCCCCAGACCTCTAGCGGGGGGGCCGGACGAGCAGTACTTC. The chain combines TRBV9 with TRBJ2-7; 12 bases agree with TRBD2. CDR3 length: 17 amino acids. Looked up from germline, CDR1 is SGDLS and CDR2 is YYNGEE. V lost 4 bases to trimming and J lost 5 bases; unmatched junction nucleotides: 13.

As DNA, the CDR3 is TGTGCCAGCAGCTCCCCTGGCCTGAGGAAAGATACGCAGTATTTT. Protein product: CASSSPGLRKDTQYF. The chain joins TRBV5-4 to TRBJ2-3; D remains ambiguous. The CDR3 spans 15 residues. Germline V CDR1 and CDR2: SGHNT, YYREEE (reference sequence). V was clipped by 3 bases and J by 5 bases, with 16 bases between them.

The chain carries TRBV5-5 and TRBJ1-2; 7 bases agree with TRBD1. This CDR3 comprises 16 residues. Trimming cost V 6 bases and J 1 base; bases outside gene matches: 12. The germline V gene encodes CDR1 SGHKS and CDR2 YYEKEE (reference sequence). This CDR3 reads CASMTAMGQINYGYTF. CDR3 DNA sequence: TGTGCCAGCATGACGGCCATGGGACAGATTAACTATGGCTACACCTTC.

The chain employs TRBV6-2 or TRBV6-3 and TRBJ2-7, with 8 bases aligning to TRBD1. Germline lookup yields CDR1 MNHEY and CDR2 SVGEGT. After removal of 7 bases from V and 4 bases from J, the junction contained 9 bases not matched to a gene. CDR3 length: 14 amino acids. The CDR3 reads CASTTQGARYEQYV. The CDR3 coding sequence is TGTGCCAGCACAACCCAGGGGGCGAGGTACGAGCAGTACGTC.

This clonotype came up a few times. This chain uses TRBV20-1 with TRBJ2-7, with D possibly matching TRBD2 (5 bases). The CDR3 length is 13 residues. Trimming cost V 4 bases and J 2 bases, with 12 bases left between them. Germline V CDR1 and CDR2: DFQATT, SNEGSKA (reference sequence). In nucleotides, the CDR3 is TGCAGTGCTACCGGCCGGGGTGCCTACGAGCAGTACGTC. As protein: CSATGRGAYEQYV.

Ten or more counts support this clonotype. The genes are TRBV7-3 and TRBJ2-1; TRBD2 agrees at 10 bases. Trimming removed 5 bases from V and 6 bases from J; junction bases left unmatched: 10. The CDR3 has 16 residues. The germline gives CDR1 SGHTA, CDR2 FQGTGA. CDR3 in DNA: TGTGCCAGCAGCGTCAGCGGGGGGGCCTTCTCCAATGAGCAGTTCTTC. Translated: CASSVSGGAFSNEQFF.

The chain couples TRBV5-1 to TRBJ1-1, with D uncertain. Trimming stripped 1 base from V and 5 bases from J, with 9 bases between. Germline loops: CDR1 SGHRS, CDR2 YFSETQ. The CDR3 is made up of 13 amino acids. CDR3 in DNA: TGCGCCAGCAGCTTGACGTACCAGACTGAAGCTTTCTTT. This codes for CASSLTYQTEAFF.

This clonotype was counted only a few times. Written as DNA, the CDR3 is TGCGCCAGCAGCCAAGATTCCACGCGCAGGGGCCACGAGCAGTACTTC. It codes for CASSQDSTRRGHEQYF. The V gene is TRBV4-3, the J gene TRBJ2-7; possibly TRBD1 for D (6 bases). V lost 0 bases and J 5 bases, leaving 17 bases between the germline ends. The CDR3 has 16 residues. CDR1 is LGHNA, CDR2 YSLEER, per germline.

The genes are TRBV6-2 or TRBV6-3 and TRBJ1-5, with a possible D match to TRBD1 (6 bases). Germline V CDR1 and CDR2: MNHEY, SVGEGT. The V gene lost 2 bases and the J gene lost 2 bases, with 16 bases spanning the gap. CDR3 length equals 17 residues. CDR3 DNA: TGTGCCAGCAGTTACGACCTAACAGGGTTAGGCAATCAGCCCCAGCATTTT. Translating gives CASSYDLTGLGNQPQHF.

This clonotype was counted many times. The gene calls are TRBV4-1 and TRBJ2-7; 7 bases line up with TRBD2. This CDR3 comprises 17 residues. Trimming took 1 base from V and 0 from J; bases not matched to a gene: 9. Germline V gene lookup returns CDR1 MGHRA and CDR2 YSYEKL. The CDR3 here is CASSQGGGAVFSYEQYF. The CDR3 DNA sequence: TGCGCCAGCAGCCAAGGCGGGGGAGCAGTCTTCTCCTACGAGCAGTACTTC.

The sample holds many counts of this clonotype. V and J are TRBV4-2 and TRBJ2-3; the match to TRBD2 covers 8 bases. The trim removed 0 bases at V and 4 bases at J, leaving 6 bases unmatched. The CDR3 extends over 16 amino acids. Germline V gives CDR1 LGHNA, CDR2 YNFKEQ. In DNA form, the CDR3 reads TGTGCCAGCAGCCAAGATATGAGCGGGGGAGCAGATACGCAGTATTTT. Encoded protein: CASSQDMSGGADTQYF.

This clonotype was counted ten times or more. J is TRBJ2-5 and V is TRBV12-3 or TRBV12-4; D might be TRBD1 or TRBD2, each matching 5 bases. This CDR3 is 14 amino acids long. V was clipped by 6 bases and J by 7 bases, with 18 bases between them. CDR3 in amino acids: CASRTTGTLVTQYF. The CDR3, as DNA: TGTGCCAGCAGAACCACCGGGACCCTAGTGACCCAGTACTTC.

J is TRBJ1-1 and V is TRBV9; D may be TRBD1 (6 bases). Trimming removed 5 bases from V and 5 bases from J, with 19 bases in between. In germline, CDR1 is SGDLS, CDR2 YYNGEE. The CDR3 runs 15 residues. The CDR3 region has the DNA TGTGCCAGCAGGTCCCTTAGGGGGAAAGGTACTGAAGCTTTCTTT. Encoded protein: CASRSLRGKGTEAFF.

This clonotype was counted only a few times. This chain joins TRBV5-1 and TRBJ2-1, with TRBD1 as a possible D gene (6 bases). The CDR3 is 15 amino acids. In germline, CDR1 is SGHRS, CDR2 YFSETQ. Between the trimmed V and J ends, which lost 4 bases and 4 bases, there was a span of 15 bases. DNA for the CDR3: TGCGCCAGCAGCCAGCCGGACAGAGATTACAATGAGCAGTTCTTC. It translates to CASSQPDRDYNEQFF. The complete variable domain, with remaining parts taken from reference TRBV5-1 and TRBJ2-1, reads KAGVTQTPRYLIKTRGQQVTLSCSPISGHRSVSWYQQTPGQGLQFLFEYFSETQRNKGNFPGRFSGRQFSNSRSEMNVSTLELGDSALYLCASSQPDRDYNEQFFGPGTRLTVL.